The rows below give T cell receptor beta chains drawn from one sample of a study of shared clonotypes between healthy human individuals. Assay used: immunoSEQ multiplex PCR; TCRdb lists only in-frame clones, some missing. Of hundreds of thousands of clones in the sample, around 78% are singletons; the top ten hold 12%. The sequencing input was PBMCs. The receptors were sampled from a woman aged 40 to 50 in good health. Some clones in this sample may be carry-over from other donors' samples. CDR3s include the opening cysteine and the closing phenylalanine or tryptophan. D genes are given only for firm matches. Rows may omit the clone size; those that give it use once, few, many or a size class.

V gene: TRBV5-1
D gene: TRBD1
J gene: TRBJ2-6
clone size: NA
CDR3 protein: CASSEGTGASGANVLTF
CDR3 DNA: TGCGCCAGCAGCGAGGGGACAGGGGCCTCTGGGGCCAACGTCCTGACTTTC

V gene: TRBV11-1
D gene: NA
J gene: TRBJ2-1
clone size: NA
CDR3 protein: CASSLFWSEQFF
CDR3 DNA: TGTGCCAGCAGCTTGTTCTGGTCCGAGCAGTTCTTC

V gene: TRBV5-1
D gene: NA
J gene: TRBJ2-3
clone size: NA
CDR3 protein: CASTPLPTDTQYF
CDR3 DNA: TGCGCCAGCACCCCTCTCCCCACAGATACGCAGTATTTT

V gene: TRBV29-1
D gene: NA
J gene: TRBJ2-5
clone size: NA
CDR3 protein: CSAVHTQWGVKETQYF
CDR3 DNA: TGCAGCGCCGTACATACACAGTGGGGGGTAAAAGAGACCCAGTACTTC

V gene: TRBV19
D gene: NA
J gene: TRBJ1-5
clone size: NA
CDR3 protein: CASITRAGASQPQHF
CDR3 DNA: TGTGCCAGTATAACGCGGGCAGGGGCAAGCCAGCCCCAGCATTTT

V gene: TRBV7-9
D gene: TRBD1
J gene: TRBJ2-7
clone size: once
CDR3 protein: CASTKGQNYEQYF
CDR3 DNA: TGTGCCAGCACCAAGGGACAGAACTACGAGCAGTACTTC

V gene: TRBV19
D gene: NA
J gene: TRBJ2-3
clone size: NA
CDR3 protein: CASSWGPSTDTQYF
CDR3 DNA: TGTGCCAGTAGTTGGGGACCCAGCACAGATACGCAGTATTTT

V gene: TRBV19
D gene: NA
J gene: TRBJ2-5
clone size: NA
CDR3 protein: CASNRTEETQYF
CDR3 DNA: TGTGCCAGTAATCGGACAGAAGAGACCCAGTACTTC

V gene: TRBV4-1
D gene: NA
J gene: TRBJ1-5
clone size: many
CDR3 protein: CASSLSRLGVSNQPQHF
CDR3 DNA: TGCGCCAGCAGCCTTTCAAGACTGGGCGTCAGCAATCAGCCCCAGCATTTT

V gene: TRBV30
D gene: NA
J gene: TRBJ1-6
clone size: NA
CDR3 protein: CAWTTQGPPLHF
CDR3 DNA: TGTGCCTGGACCACTCAGGGACCACCCCTCCACTTT

V gene: TRBV11-2
D gene: TRBD2
J gene: TRBJ2-3
clone size: NA
CDR3 protein: CASTLAGGLTDTQYF
CDR3 DNA: TGTGCCAGCACCCTAGCGGGAGGACTCACAGATACGCAGTATTTT

V gene: TRBV28
D gene: NA
J gene: TRBJ1-5
clone size: NA
CDR3 protein: CASSLGVQPQHF
CDR3 DNA: TGTGCCAGCAGTTTGGGGGTTCAGCCCCAGCATTTT

V gene: TRBV7-8
D gene: NA
J gene: TRBJ1-3
clone size: NA
CDR3 protein: CASSLGASGNTIYF
CDR3 DNA: TGTGCCAGCAGCTTAGGGGCTTCCGGAAACACCATATATTTT

V gene: TRBV5-4
D gene: TRBD1
J gene: TRBJ1-1
clone size: once
CDR3 protein: CASSLDGQGPPIF
CDR3 DNA: TGTGCCAGCAGCTTGGACGGACAGGGCCCCCCCATCTTT

V gene: TRBV7-7
D gene: TRBD1
J gene: TRBJ1-5
clone size: NA
CDR3 protein: CASSLTGTGPSNQPQHF
CDR3 DNA: TGTGCTAGCAGCTTAACAGGGACAGGGCCTAGCAATCAGCCCCAGCATTTT

V gene: TRBV7-8
D gene: NA
J gene: TRBJ2-7
clone size: NA
CDR3 protein: CASSHSTTYEQYF
CDR3 DNA: TGTGCCAGCAGCCACAGTACAACTTACGAGCAGTACTTC

V gene: TRBV25-1
D gene: NA
J gene: TRBJ2-3
clone size: NA
CDR3 protein: CASSPSATSTDTQYF
CDR3 DNA: TGTGCCAGCAGCCCTAGCGCAACCAGCACAGATACGCAGTATTTT

V gene: TRBV28
D gene: NA
J gene: TRBJ2-5
clone size: NA
CDR3 protein: CASSLWGGETQYF
CDR3 DNA: TGTGCCAGCAGTTTATGGGGTGGTGAGACCCAGTACTTC

V gene: TRBV2
D gene: NA
J gene: TRBJ1-5
clone size: NA
CDR3 protein: CASSSFTGQPQHF
CDR3 DNA: TGTGCCAGCAGTTCATTTACGGGGCAGCCCCAGCATTTT

V gene: TRBV7-8
D gene: TRBD2
J gene: TRBJ2-7
clone size: NA
CDR3 protein: CASRDPGLAGPTSYEQYF
CDR3 DNA: TGTGCCAGCAGAGATCCGGGACTAGCGGGTCCGACCTCCTACGAGCAGTACTTC

V gene: TRBV5-1
D gene: NA
J gene: TRBJ2-7
clone size: NA
CDR3 protein: CASSLSGTDPDEQYF
CDR3 DNA: TGCGCCAGCAGCTTATCCGGGACGGACCCCGACGAGCAGTACTTC

V gene: TRBV6-1
D gene: TRBD2
J gene: TRBJ2-3
clone size: NA
CDR3 protein: CASSAGLAGWDTQYF
CDR3 DNA: TGTGCCAGCAGTGCCGGACTAGCGGGATGGGATACGCAGTATTTT

V gene: TRBV5-1
D gene: NA
J gene: TRBJ2-2
clone size: NA
CDR3 protein: CASSEPLNTGELFF
CDR3 DNA: TGCGCCAGCAGCGAGCCCCTTAATACCGGGGAGCTGTTTTTT

V gene: TRBV19
D gene: TRBD1
J gene: TRBJ2-1
clone size: NA
CDR3 protein: CASLPGQGSYNEQFF
CDR3 DNA: TGTGCCAGTCTGCCGGGACAGGGATCCTACAATGAGCAGTTCTTC

V gene: TRBV7-2
D gene: TRBD1
J gene: TRBJ2-1
clone size: NA
CDR3 protein: CASSLVGTGPHNEQFF
CDR3 DNA: TGTGCCAGCAGCTTAGTAGGGACAGGGCCGCACAATGAGCAGTTCTTC

V gene: TRBV28
D gene: TRBD1
J gene: TRBJ2-5
clone size: once
CDR3 protein: CASSSPIKNPGQGMKTQYF
CDR3 DNA: TGTGCCAGCAGTTCCCCGATAAAAAATCCGGGACAGGGGATGAAGACCCAGTACTTC

V gene: TRBV5-1
D gene: NA
J gene: TRBJ2-5
clone size: once
CDR3 protein: CASSLVGEETQYF
CDR3 DNA: TGCGCCAGCAGCTTGGTAGGTGAAGAGACCCAGTACTTC

V gene: TRBV7-9
D gene: NA
J gene: TRBJ2-1
clone size: NA
CDR3 protein: CASSLAGRYNEQFF
CDR3 DNA: TGTGCCAGCAGCTTAGCGGGGCGCTACAATGAGCAGTTCTTC

V gene: TRBV10-2
D gene: TRBD2
J gene: TRBJ2-5
clone size: NA
CDR3 protein: CASSEARLAGDGETQYF
CDR3 DNA: TGCGCCAGCAGTGAGGCGAGACTAGCGGGAGATGGGGAGACCCAGTACTTC

V gene: TRBV30
D gene: TRBD1
J gene: TRBJ2-1
clone size: NA
CDR3 protein: CAWGQGMDEQFF
CDR3 DNA: TGTGCCTGGGGACAGGGGATGGATGAGCAGTTCTTC

V gene: TRBV30
D gene: NA
J gene: TRBJ2-5
clone size: NA
CDR3 protein: CAWAPARETQYF
CDR3 DNA: TGTGCCTGGGCTCCGGCCCGAGAGACCCAGTACTTC

V gene: TRBV5-1
D gene: NA
J gene: TRBJ2-5
clone size: many
CDR3 protein: CASSLGVAGEETQYF
CDR3 DNA: TGCGCCAGCAGCTTGGGTGTGGCAGGGGAAGAGACCCAGTACTTC

V gene: TRBV4-3
D gene: TRBD2
J gene: TRBJ2-7
clone size: NA
CDR3 protein: CASSQEVGGTYEQYF
CDR3 DNA: TGCGCCAGCAGCCAAGAGGTGGGAGGGACCTACGAGCAGTACTTC

V gene: TRBV27
D gene: NA
J gene: TRBJ1-5
clone size: NA
CDR3 protein: CASSLEGINQPQHF
CDR3 DNA: TGTGCCAGCAGTTTAGAGGGGATCAATCAGCCCCAGCATTTT

V gene: TRBV12-2
D gene: NA
J gene: TRBJ2-1
clone size: NA
CDR3 protein: CASRDRGQGGRTSGIEEQFF
CDR3 DNA: TGTGCAAGTCGCGACAGGGGACAGGGTGGAAGAACTAGCGGGATCGAGGAGCAGTTCTTC

V gene: TRBV28
D gene: TRBD1
J gene: TRBJ2-3
clone size: many
CDR3 protein: CASSGQGTDTQYF
CDR3 DNA: TGTGCCAGTTCGGGACAGGGAACAGATACGCAGTATTTT

V gene: TRBV29-1
D gene: NA
J gene: TRBJ2-1
clone size: many
CDR3 protein: CSVENYNEQFF
CDR3 DNA: TGCAGCGTTGAAAACTACAATGAGCAGTTCTTC

V gene: TRBV28
D gene: TRBD1
J gene: TRBJ2-5
clone size: many
CDR3 protein: CASTPGQGRPLSETQYF
CDR3 DNA: TGTGCCAGCACCCCTGGACAGGGTCGGCCCTTGAGTGAGACCCAGTACTTC

V gene: TRBV18
D gene: NA
J gene: TRBJ1-4
clone size: NA
CDR3 protein: CASSPMGDEKLFF
CDR3 DNA: TGTGCCAGCTCACCAATGGGAGATGAAAAACTGTTTTTT

V gene: TRBV7-2
D gene: TRBD2
J gene: TRBJ2-5
clone size: NA
CDR3 protein: CASSLAGTRGETQYF
CDR3 DNA: TGTGCCAGCAGCTTAGCCGGGACTAGAGGAGAGACCCAGTACTTC